The T cell receptor (beta chain) under discussion was sequenced for a study of OX40 agonist ivuxolimab in advanced cancers. About the research overall: Partial responses were achieved by three patients, one with hepatocellular carcinoma and two with cutaneous melanoma. Overall study results and limits: Patients who responded partially at 0.1-3.0 mg/kg showed clonal expansion ranking among the lowest.

Assay used: immunoSEQ multiplex PCR; TCRdb lists only in-frame clones, some missing. In the table there are approximately 22,000 clones, approximately 80% of which are singletons. Of note for this clone: Its matching antigen is unknown.

V lost 6 bases and J 3 bases, leaving 14 bases between the germline ends. The CDR3 extends over 15 amino acids. CDR1 and CDR2 from the germline V gene are MNHEY and SVGAGI. The V gene is TRBV6-5, the J gene TRBJ2-2; D is possibly TRBD2 (6 bases). The TCR sequence derives from an adult with an advanced solid tumor such as melanoma, head and neck, liver or kidney cancer. The sample here was CD4+ or CD8+ T cells sorted from blood, taken in a trial of the OX40 agonist ivuxolimab. The CDR3 here is CASRSPRRDTGELFF. The DNA of the CDR3 is TGTGCCAGCAGATCACCTCGGAGGGACACCGGGGAGCTGTTTTTT.